The clone carrying this T cell receptor (beta chain) appeared once. What it recognizes is unknown. Losses at the gene ends were 7 bases for V and 7 bases for J; bases not matched to a gene: 4. Germline loops: CDR1 DFQATT, CDR2 SNEGSKA (reference sequence). CDR3 size: 11 residues. The data were obtained in a study of cytomegalovirus exposure and HLA in healthy donors. General study findings and limits: Some V segments (TRBV6-2 and TRBV6-3 among them) were excluded as indistinguishable. Looking again later, the authors saw that most CMV-associated TCR beta chains seemed HLA-restricted.

The PCR employed 60 Vbeta primers together with 13 Jbeta primers. Measured with immunoSEQ multiplex PCR; TCRdb has only the in-frame clones, and not every one. The sample records about 150,000 clones, over 80% being singletons. Sample: PBMCs. This TCR derives from a woman younger than 30 in good health and CMV-seronegative. The rearrangement uses TRBV20-1 and TRBJ2-5; 9 bases map to TRBD1. The CDR3 is CSEGTGRTQYF. As DNA, the CDR3 is TGCAGTGAGGGGACAGGGAGGACCCAGTACTTC.